This T cell receptor (beta chain) was recovered during a study of blood T cell repertoires in COVID-19. The overall study: In each case, the material was cDNA or gDNA derived from T cells, B-cell-depleted T cells, or PBMCs.

TCRdb keeps only in-frame clones here, not all; method: immunoSEQ multiplex PCR. The sample includes about 220,000 clones, 80% to 90% of them seen just once. Participants were aged about 18 to 95 years, lived in under 25 US areas, and enrolled virtually. Each participant's cohort was designated according to participant-reported clinical history. The TCR originated in a woman between 35 and 50 years old who had been exposed to COVID-19. The sequenced sample consisted of PBMCs or T cells enriched from blood (not recorded which).

The CDR3 DNA reads as TGTGCCAGCAGCCCTAATGAGGGTGTGGACTATGGCTACACCTTC. Its translation: CASSPNEGVDYGYTF. The gene calls are TRBV7-3 and TRBJ1-2; unclear D gene. V lost 5 bases, J lost 3 bases, and 16 bases lay in between. Looked up from germline, CDR1 is SGHTA and CDR2 is FQGTGA. The CDR3 runs 15 residues.